This paragraph covers one T cell receptor (beta chain) sequence. Its antigen is unknown. Repertoires were generated with immunoSEQ multiplex PCR, while TCRdb's copy carries only in-frame clones and drops some. The data hold about 140,000 clones, with 85% to 95% observed a single time. Frozen PBMC stocks contributed around 2 micrograms of genomic DNA to the TCR beta libraries. The CDR3 is 14 residues long. V lost 5 bases and J lost 0, with 9 bases in between. The germline V gene has CDR1 SGHTA and CDR2 FQGNSA. This sample is part of a study of cytotoxic CD8 clonotypes in ibrutinib-treated CLL. Study as a whole: Samples yielded averages of around 280,000 productive templates and roughly 91,000 productive rearrangements.

Study-wide points: Measured clonality at baseline was greater than in age-matched healthy donors and tracked with circulating CD8+ T-cell counts.

The TCR comes from a human donor with chronic lymphocytic leukemia. Sequencing was performed on PBMCs, taken after 12 months of ibrutinib treatment. This chain connects TRBV7-2 to TRBJ2-3; D remains ambiguous. The CDR3 spells CASSPGHSTDTQYF. The CDR3, as DNA: TGTGCCAGCAGCCCAGGCCATAGCACAGATACGCAGTATTTT.